Described below is a single T cell receptor (beta chain) sequence and its context. Seattle cases were enrolled at active infection and followed longitudinally. The sample comes from a study of blood T cell repertoires in COVID-19. Study context: The United States, Italy and Spain supplied acute and convalescent COVID-19 samples. PBMCs, B-cell-depleted T cells, or T cells provided the cDNA or gDNA that made up the material.

Original methodology: The assay estimated nucleated cells by amplifying reference gene primers. This table comes from immunoSEQ multiplex PCR, and its TCRdb copy is limited to in-frame clones, with some not included. The V and J calls and clone size were taken over from that table, and D and trimming were inferred from the DNA. The table has 75,000 to 95,000 clones, about 83% seen once. The CDR3 is made up of 16 amino acids. V gave up 0 bases and J gave up 3 bases; unmatched junction bases: 4. The V gene's germline CDR1 is LGHNA and CDR2 YNFKEQ. Sequenced input: peripheral blood. This receptor was identified in a woman aged 55-75 years with COVID-19, enrolled during active disease. V and J are TRBV4-2 and TRBJ2-3; 9 bases agree with TRBD2. CDR3 sequence (DNA): TGTGCCAGCAGCCAAGAGCGGGGGGGCGGTACAGATACGCAGTATTTT. It translates to CASSQERGGGTDTQYF.